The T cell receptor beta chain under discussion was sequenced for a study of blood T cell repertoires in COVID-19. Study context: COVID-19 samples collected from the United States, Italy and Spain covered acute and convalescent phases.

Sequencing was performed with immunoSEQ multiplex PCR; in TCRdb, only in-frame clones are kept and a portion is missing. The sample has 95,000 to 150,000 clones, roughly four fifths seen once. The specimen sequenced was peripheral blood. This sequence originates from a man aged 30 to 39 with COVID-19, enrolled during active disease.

The CDR3 spells CASNTGQGGYNEQFF. The CDR3 DNA reads TGTGCCAGCAATACGGGACAGGGGGGTTACAATGAGCAGTTCTTC. The rearrangement uses TRBV2 and TRBJ2-1; TRBD1 matches at 11 bases. The CDR3 extends over 15 amino acids. The V and J ends lost 7 bases and 4 bases, in that order; junction bases with no gene match: 6. Germline V lookup: CDR1 SNHLY, CDR2 FYNNEI.